Listed below are T cell receptor beta chains from one sample, sequenced in a study of blood T cell repertoires in COVID-19. Clones were sequenced by immunoSEQ multiplex PCR, and TCRdb holds only the in-frame ones, with some missing. The sample shows over 100,000 clones, roughly three quarters of them seen only once. Sequenced input: peripheral blood. Every receptor here comes from a woman in her 70s with acute or convalescent COVID-19. Each CDR3 is given with its conserved first and last residue. A D gene is named only where the DNA matches it firmly. Only part of the rows carry a size: once, few, many, or a class if the clone is expanded.

D gene: -; V gene: TRBV19; clone size: many; J gene: TRBJ2-7; CDR3 protein: CASSIEGRNEQYF; CDR3 DNA: TGTGCCAGTAGTATAGAGGGCAGGAACGAGCAGTACTTC
D gene: TRBD1; V gene: TRBV5-4; clone size: -; J gene: TRBJ1-1; CDR3 protein: CASRTGTVTTEAFF; CDR3 DNA: TGTGCCAGCAGGACCGGGACAGTCACTACTGAAGCTTTCTTT
D gene: -; V gene: TRBV19; clone size: -; J gene: TRBJ1-6; CDR3 protein: CASRYTGEYNSPLHF; CDR3 DNA: TGTGCCAGTAGGTACACCGGGGAATATAATTCACCCCTCCACTTT
D gene: -; V gene: TRBV6-1; clone size: -; J gene: TRBJ2-7; CDR3 protein: CASSEAERAGEQYF; CDR3 DNA: TGTGCCAGCAGTGAAGCAGAGAGGGCCGGCGAGCAGTACTTC
D gene: TRBD2; V gene: TRBV19; clone size: -; J gene: TRBJ2-6; CDR3 protein: CASSILAGGTGANVLTF; CDR3 DNA: TGTGCCAGTAGTATCCTAGCGGGAGGTACAGGGGCCAACGTCCTGACTTTC
D gene: TRBD2; V gene: TRBV7-3; clone size: -; J gene: TRBJ2-1; CDR3 protein: CASSSSSGSGDNEQFF; CDR3 DNA: TGTGCCAGCAGCTCATCTAGCGGGAGCGGGGACAATGAGCAGTTCTTC
D gene: -; V gene: TRBV5-1; clone size: -; J gene: TRBJ2-7; CDR3 protein: CASSLAPLALGYEQYF; CDR3 DNA: TGCGCCAGCAGCTTGGCCCCTCTAGCTTTAGGCTACGAGCAGTACTTC
D gene: TRBD1; V gene: TRBV10-3; clone size: -; J gene: TRBJ1-5; CDR3 protein: CAISESTGGPGRPQHF; CDR3 DNA: TGTGCCATCAGTGAGTCGACAGGGGGTCCAGGGAGGCCCCAGCATTTT
D gene: TRBD2; V gene: TRBV27; clone size: -; J gene: TRBJ2-7; CDR3 protein: CASSFAGGGFYEQYF; CDR3 DNA: TGTGCCAGCAGTTTTGCGGGAGGGGGCTTTTACGAGCAGTACTTC
D gene: -; V gene: TRBV20-1; clone size: -; J gene: TRBJ1-4; CDR3 protein: CSASGGGREKLFF; CDR3 DNA: TGCAGTGCTAGTGGGGGGGGCCGTGAAAAACTGTTTTTT
D gene: -; V gene: TRBV20-1; clone size: -; J gene: TRBJ2-3; CDR3 protein: CSASTGGGPTDTQYF; CDR3 DNA: TGCAGTGCTAGTACAGGGGGGGGCCCCACAGATACGCAGTATTTT
D gene: TRBD1; V gene: TRBV5-4; clone size: -; J gene: TRBJ1-6; CDR3 protein: CASSSGGTGSNSPLHF; CDR3 DNA: TGTGCCAGCAGCTCGGGGGGGACAGGGTCCAATTCACCCCTCCACTTT
D gene: TRBD1; V gene: TRBV6-5; clone size: -; J gene: TRBJ1-3; CDR3 protein: CASSLGTGTGNTIYF; CDR3 DNA: TGTGCCAGCAGTCTCGGGACAGGGACTGGAAACACCATATATTTT
D gene: TRBD1; V gene: TRBV5-1; clone size: -; J gene: TRBJ1-4; CDR3 protein: CASSGDRGPPNEKLFF; CDR3 DNA: TGCGCCAGCAGCGGGGACAGGGGGCCCCCTAATGAAAAACTGTTTTTT
D gene: TRBD1; V gene: TRBV6-5; clone size: few; J gene: TRBJ1-6; CDR3 protein: CASSIDRDSPLHF; CDR3 DNA: TGTGCCAGCAGTATCGACAGGGATTCACCCCTCCACTTT
D gene: -; V gene: TRBV7-2; clone size: -; J gene: TRBJ1-5; CDR3 protein: CASSLSQGIGQPQHF; CDR3 DNA: TGTGCCAGCAGCTTATCACAGGGAATTGGACAGCCCCAGCATTTT
D gene: TRBD1; V gene: TRBV6-5; clone size: -; J gene: TRBJ1-1; CDR3 protein: CASSKGQGIWTEAFF; CDR3 DNA: TGTGCCAGCAGTAAGGGACAGGGGATATGGACTGAAGCTTTCTTT
D gene: -; V gene: TRBV27; clone size: once; J gene: TRBJ1-1; CDR3 protein: CASSLYGEDTEAFF; CDR3 DNA: TGTGCCAGCAGTTTATACGGAGAGGACACTGAAGCTTTCTTT
D gene: TRBD2; V gene: TRBV5-1; clone size: -; J gene: TRBJ2-3; CDR3 protein: CASSLGASGITDTQYF; CDR3 DNA: TGCGCCAGCAGCTTGGGGGCCAGCGGGATCACAGATACGCAGTATTTT
D gene: -; V gene: TRBV7-9; clone size: -; J gene: TRBJ1-2; CDR3 protein: CASSLGELRGYTF; CDR3 DNA: TGTGCCAGCAGCTTAGGGGAGCTGCGTGGCTACACCTTC
D gene: -; V gene: TRBV6-1; clone size: -; J gene: TRBJ1-3; CDR3 protein: CASSDRAGNTIYF; CDR3 DNA: TGTGCCAGCAGTGACAGGGCCGGAAACACCATATATTTT
D gene: -; V gene: TRBV7-2; clone size: -; J gene: TRBJ2-1; CDR3 protein: CASSLGTLRNNEQFF; CDR3 DNA: TGTGCCAGCAGCTTAGGGACTCTTAGGAACAATGAGCAGTTCTTC
D gene: -; V gene: TRBV10-1; clone size: -; J gene: TRBJ2-1; CDR3 protein: CASSSIYRTNQFF; CDR3 DNA: TGCGCCAGCAGTTCGATCTATCGGACTAATCAGTTCTTC
D gene: TRBD1; V gene: TRBV24-1; clone size: -; J gene: TRBJ2-3; CDR3 protein: CATSLSGQGAEQYF; CDR3 DNA: TGTGCCACCAGCCTGTCGGGACAGGGGGCAGAGCAGTATTTT
D gene: TRBD1; V gene: TRBV27; clone size: -; J gene: TRBJ2-3; CDR3 protein: CASNLKGQGTDTQYF; CDR3 DNA: TGTGCCAGCAACCTAAAGGGACAGGGTACAGATACGCAGTATTTT
D gene: -; V gene: TRBV27; clone size: -; J gene: TRBJ1-5; CDR3 protein: CASSLEALKDSNQPQHF; CDR3 DNA: TGTGCCAGCAGTTTAGAGGCTTTAAAGGATAGCAATCAGCCCCAGCATTTT
D gene: TRBD1; V gene: TRBV5-6; clone size: few; J gene: TRBJ2-7; CDR3 protein: CASSPPYPTGSSYEQYF; CDR3 DNA: TGTGCCAGCAGCCCTCCTTACCCGACAGGGAGCTCCTACGAGCAGTACTTC
D gene: -; V gene: TRBV19; clone size: few; J gene: TRBJ1-3; CDR3 protein: CASSWAIGNTIYF; CDR3 DNA: TGTGCCAGTAGTTGGGCAATTGGAAACACCATATATTTT
D gene: TRBD1; V gene: TRBV19; clone size: -; J gene: TRBJ2-4; CDR3 protein: CASSFGQGEFVKNIQYF; CDR3 DNA: TGTGCCAGTAGTTTTGGACAGGGGGAATTCGTCAAAAACATTCAGTACTTC
D gene: -; V gene: TRBV29-1; clone size: once; J gene: TRBJ1-2; CDR3 protein: CSVALLGVANYGYTF; CDR3 DNA: TGCAGCGTGGCCCTCCTCGGGGTAGCTAACTATGGCTACACCTTC
D gene: -; V gene: TRBV6-1; clone size: -; J gene: TRBJ2-5; CDR3 protein: CASSERGGSETQYF; CDR3 DNA: TGTGCCAGCAGTGAACGGGGTGGGTCGGAGACCCAGTACTTC
D gene: -; V gene: TRBV28; clone size: -; J gene: TRBJ2-7; CDR3 protein: CASSLPGYHSYEQYF; CDR3 DNA: TGTGCCAGCAGCCTACCGGGGTATCACTCCTACGAGCAGTACTTC
D gene: -; V gene: TRBV6-6; clone size: -; J gene: TRBJ1-2; CDR3 protein: CASSYVAANYGYTF; CDR3 DNA: TGTGCCAGCAGTTACGTTGCAGCTAACTATGGCTACACCTTC
D gene: -; V gene: TRBV29-1; clone size: few; J gene: TRBJ1-1; CDR3 protein: CSVRINTEAFF; CDR3 DNA: TGCAGCGTTCGTATAAACACTGAAGCTTTCTTT
D gene: TRBD1; V gene: TRBV7-2; clone size: -; J gene: TRBJ1-6; CDR3 protein: CASSLERGQSSYNSPLHF; CDR3 DNA: TGTGCCAGCAGCTTAGAGAGGGGGCAAAGCTCCTATAATTCACCCCTCCACTTT
D gene: TRBD2; V gene: TRBV5-1; clone size: few; J gene: TRBJ2-2; CDR3 protein: CASRRVAGEPGELFF; CDR3 DNA: TGCGCCAGCAGGAGGGTAGCGGGAGAGCCCGGGGAGCTGTTTTTT
D gene: -; V gene: TRBV29-1; clone size: -; J gene: TRBJ1-2; CDR3 protein: CSVPVQGNYGYTF; CDR3 DNA: TGCAGCGTTCCGGTACAGGGAAACTATGGCTACACCTTC
D gene: TRBD2; V gene: TRBV9; clone size: -; J gene: TRBJ2-5; CDR3 protein: CASSWGLAVQETQYF; CDR3 DNA: TGTGCCAGCAGCTGGGGACTAGCGGTGCAAGAGACCCAGTACTTC
D gene: TRBD2; V gene: TRBV7-3; clone size: -; J gene: TRBJ2-1; CDR3 protein: CASSLTGLAGVGFNEQFF; CDR3 DNA: TGTGCCAGCAGCTTAACGGGACTAGCGGGAGTGGGGTTCAATGAGCAGTTCTTC
D gene: -; V gene: TRBV18; clone size: -; J gene: TRBJ2-3; CDR3 protein: CASSPQAASTDTQYF; CDR3 DNA: TGTGCCAGCTCACCTCAAGCGGCTAGCACAGATACGCAGTATTTT
D gene: -; V gene: TRBV2; clone size: -; J gene: TRBJ1-4; CDR3 protein: CASRTGRGGLLEKLFF; CDR3 DNA: TGTGCCAGCAGGACGGGGCGGGGGGGGCTTTTGGAAAAACTGTTTTTT
D gene: TRBD2; V gene: TRBV9; clone size: -; J gene: TRBJ2-7; CDR3 protein: CASSTGGTSGSYEQYF; CDR3 DNA: TGTGCCAGCAGCACCGGGGGCACTAGCGGTTCCTACGAGCAGTACTTC